Listed below are T cell receptor beta chains from one sample, sequenced in a study of blood T cell repertoires in COVID-19. Sequenced by immunoSEQ multiplex PCR; TCRdb stores in-frame clones only, minus some. The sample contains roughly 200,000 clones, 90% of which appear only once. Input material: peripheral blood. The source is a man in his fifties or sixties with acute or convalescent COVID-19. CDR3s include the opening cysteine and the closing phenylalanine or tryptophan. D genes are given only for firm matches. The size of a clone is reported for some rows only, either as once, few or many, or as a class for expanded clones.

>TRBJ1-1|TRBV19|NA|13|once
CASTSQGRAEAFF
TGTGCCAGTACCTCCCAGGGAAGGGCTGAAGCTTTCTTT
>TRBJ1-1|TRBV5-1|TRBD1|15|NA
CASSPVGTGRTEAFF
TGCGCCAGCAGCCCGGTAGGGACAGGGAGAACTGAAGCTTTCTTT
>TRBJ1-5|TRBV2|TRBD1|17|once
CASSEDSTGLRNQPQHF
TGTGCCAGCAGTGAAGATTCGACAGGGCTACGGAATCAGCCCCAGCATTTT
>TRBJ1-1|TRBV30|NA|16|NA
CAWSPIRVQVSTEAFF
TGTGCCTGGAGCCCAATCCGCGTACAGGTTAGCACTGAAGCTTTCTTT
>TRBJ2-7|TRBV4-1|TRBD1|16|NA
CASSLRRDRDSYEQYF
TGCGCCAGCAGCCTCCGAAGGGACAGGGACTCCTACGAGCAGTACTTC
>TRBJ2-3|TRBV19|TRBD2|16|NA
CASSTGLAGDPDTQYF
TGTGCCAGTAGTACAGGGCTAGCGGGAGACCCAGATACGCAGTATTTT
>TRBJ1-2|TRBV5-1|TRBD1|15|NA
CASSEGTQGAGGYTF
TGCGCCAGCAGCGAGGGCACACAGGGGGCGGGTGGCTACACCTTC
>TRBJ1-2|TRBV9|NA|15|NA
CASSVEAGTGYGYTF
TGTGCCAGCAGCGTAGAAGCGGGGACGGGCTATGGCTACACCTTC
>TRBJ1-6|TRBV11-2|NA|12|many
CASSPRGLSLHF
TGTGCCAGCAGCCCCCGAGGTCTCTCCCTCCACTTT
>TRBJ2-4|TRBV28|NA|15|NA
CASSTVLGAKNIQYF
TGTGCCAGCAGCACCGTACTGGGGGCCAAGAACATTCAGTACTTC
>TRBJ2-1|TRBV6-5|TRBD2|14|NA
CASSYGGDPNEQFF
TGTGCCAGCAGTTACGGGGGGGACCCCAATGAGCAGTTCTTC
>TRBJ2-1|TRBV7-2|TRBD2|15|NA
CASSPGLAGSGEQFF
TGTGCCAGCAGCCCCGGACTAGCGGGGTCCGGAGAGCAGTTCTTC
>TRBJ1-1|TRBV11-2|TRBD1|15|once
CASSLQGAGDTEAFF
TGTGCCAGCAGCTTGCAGGGGGCCGGGGACACTGAAGCTTTCTTT
>TRBJ2-3|TRBV11-2|NA|15|NA
CASSLDLSKTDTQYF
TGTGCCAGCAGCTTAGATCTATCGAAAACAGATACGCAGTATTTT